The clone carrying this T cell receptor (beta chain) was seen a single time. The sample originates from a study of CD8 T cells in Susac syndrome. The V gene's germline CDR1 is MNHNY and CDR2 SVGAGI (reference sequence). The ends lost 7 bases at V and 2 bases at J; junction bases unmatched: 4. The CDR3 is made up of 15 amino acids. A quantity of roughly 0.5 to 1 ug RNA underwent reverse transcription using random hexamers. TCR beta CDR3 was amplified by immunoSEQ covering 54 Vbeta and 13 Jbeta. MiXCR was run by TCRdb on the immunoSEQ multiplex PCR reads, yielding one entry per CDR3 protein. The sample consists of around 140,000 distinct CDR3 sequences, less than 95% of them appearing once. Blood CD8+ and CD4+ T cells underwent high-throughput TCR beta sequencing. Healthy donors formed controls matched for age and sex. Negative isolation was used for CD8+ and CD4+ T cells, and FACS enrichment was applied to TEMRA cells.

This chain joins TRBV6-6 and TRBJ2-7, with 14 bases lining up with TRBD2. This receptor was identified in a human donor in good health. The material sequenced was CD4+ T cells from PBMCs. The CDR3 bases are TGTGCCAGCACCCAGGGACTAGCGGGAGCCTACGAGCAGTACTTC. Protein sequence: CASTQGLAGAYEQYF.